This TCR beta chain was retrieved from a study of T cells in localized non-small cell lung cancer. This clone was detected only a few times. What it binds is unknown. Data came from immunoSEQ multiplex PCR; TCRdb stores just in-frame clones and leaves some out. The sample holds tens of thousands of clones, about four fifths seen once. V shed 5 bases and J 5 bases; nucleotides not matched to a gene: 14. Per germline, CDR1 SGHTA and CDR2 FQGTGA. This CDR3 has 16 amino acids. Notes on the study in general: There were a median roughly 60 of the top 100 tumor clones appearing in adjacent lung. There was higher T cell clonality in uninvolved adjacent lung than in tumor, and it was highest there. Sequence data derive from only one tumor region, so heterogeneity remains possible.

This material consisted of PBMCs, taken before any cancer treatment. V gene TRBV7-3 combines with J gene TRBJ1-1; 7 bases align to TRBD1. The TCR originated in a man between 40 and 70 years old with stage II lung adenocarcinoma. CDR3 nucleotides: TGTGCCAGCAGCCAATTATCCCCTTCACAGGGGACTGAAGCTTTCTTT. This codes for CASSQLSPSQGTEAFF.